This TCR beta chain was identified during a study of T-cell reconstitution after alpha-beta-depleted transplantation in children. Ten or more counts support this clonotype. Researchers prepared the TCRbeta library using unique molecular identifiers, the study reports. Each CDR3 protein gets one entry after TCRdb re-called the PCR reads with MiXCR. Of 260,000 or so distinct CDR3 sequences listed, about 12% were seen once; the top ten hold about 2.4%. The germline gives CDR1 ENHRY, CDR2 SYGVKD. Trimming stripped 3 bases from V and 0 bases from J, with 8 bases between. CDR3 length: 15 amino acids. This receptor was identified in a human donor who donated a stem cell graft to a child with acute lymphoblastic leukemia. This specimen consisted of PBMCs from the stem cell graft donor, obtained from the stem cell graft. The chain couples TRBV10-3 to TRBJ2-2; D may be TRBD1 (5 bases). DNA of the CDR3: TGTGCCATCAGTGAAGGACAACCGAACACCGGGGAGCTGTTTTTT. Protein: CAISEGQPNTGELFF.